Listed below are T cell receptor beta chains from one sample, sequenced in a study of beta chain features in type 1 diabetes. Produced via immunoSEQ multiplex PCR; TCRdb's table is partial and in-frame only. The table shows about 22,000 clones, with roughly 56% occurring only once. Source material: stem cell memory CD4+ T cells from blood. The receptors shown here come from a man between 18 and 35 years old with type 1 diabetes. CDR3s include the opening cysteine and the closing phenylalanine or tryptophan. A D gene is named only where the DNA matches it firmly. Where a row states a size, it is once, few, many or the class of an expanded clone; other rows omit it.

TRBV9	TRBD2	.	TRBJ2-1	CASSLGTRLAPYNEQFF	TGTGCCAGCAGCCTCGGGACTAGATTAGCCCCTTACAATGAGCAGTTCTTC
TRBV28	TRBD1	.	TRBJ2-7	CATVDRGIYEQYF	TGTGCCACCGTAGACAGGGGGATCTACGAGCAGTACTTC
TRBV5-1	TRBD1	.	TRBJ2-7	CASRPTGGTYEQYF	TGCGCCAGCAGGCCGACAGGGGGGACCTACGAGCAGTACTTC
TRBV2	TRBD1	.	TRBJ2-2	CASSRTGGQALQTGELFF	TGTGCCAGCAGTCGGACAGGGGGCCAGGCTTTACAAACCGGGGAGCTGTTTTTT
TRBV29-1	TRBD1	few	TRBJ1-1	CSVERDRVGEAFF	TGCAGCGTTGAAAGGGACAGGGTCGGTGAAGCTTTCTTT
TRBV30	TRBD1	.	TRBJ1-1	CAWRTGYTEAFF	TGTGCCTGGAGGACAGGGTACACTGAAGCTTTCTTT
TRBV27	TRBD2	.	TRBJ2-1	CASSRHWTSGSFNEQFF	TGTGCCAGCAGCAGACACTGGACTAGCGGGAGTTTTAATGAGCAGTTCTTC
TRBV7-6	TRBD2	.	TRBJ2-7	CASSPNLADIAYEQYF	TGTGCCAGCAGCCCCAACCTAGCGGATATTGCCTACGAGCAGTACTTC
TRBV30	.	few	TRBJ1-2	CAWSVKWEAYGYTF	TGTGCCTGGAGTGTAAAGTGGGAGGCCTATGGCTACACCTTC
TRBV2	.	.	TRBJ2-5	CASNTREGETQYF	TGTGCCAGCAATACCAGGGAAGGAGAGACCCAGTACTTC
TRBV7-9	.	few	TRBJ1-1	CASSFVENTEAFF	TGTGCCAGCAGCTTTGTAGAGAACACTGAAGCTTTCTTT
TRBV29-1	.	.	TRBJ2-1	CSLTGVGFNEQFF	TGCAGCTTAACGGGAGTCGGTTTCAATGAGCAGTTCTTC
TRBV7-9	.	.	TRBJ1-2	CASNDSPYLGYTF	TGTGCCAGTAACGACTCCCCCTACCTTGGCTACACCTTC
TRBV5-4	TRBD2	few	TRBJ2-2	CATLAERNTGELFF	TGTGCCACCCTAGCGGAGAGGAACACCGGGGAGCTGTTTTTT
TRBV20-1	.	.	TRBJ2-5	CSVVAFETQYF	TGCAGTGTGGTGGCATTTGAGACCCAGTACTTC
TRBV7-2	.	.	TRBJ2-1	CASSLALAVNEQFF	TGTGCCAGCAGCTTAGCCCTGGCCGTCAATGAGCAGTTCTTC
TRBV29-1	.	.	TRBJ2-5	CSVEGGVGYQETQYF	TGCAGCGTTGAAGGGGGCGTCGGGTACCAAGAGACCCAGTACTTC
TRBV11-2	TRBD1	once	TRBJ1-2	CASSPDRGYGYTF	TGTGCCAGCAGCCCGGACAGGGGTTATGGCTACACCTTC
TRBV11-2	.	.	TRBJ1-2	CASSSIRTREDVYTF	TGTGCCAGCAGCTCCATTCGTACCAGGGAAGATGTCTACACCTTC
TRBV29-1	TRBD2	.	TRBJ2-2	CSVDGGRGGELFF	TGCAGCGTTGATGGGGGGAGGGGCGGGGAGCTGTTTTTT
TRBV21-1	.	.	TRBJ2-1	CASSKGTAIPYNEQFF	TGTGCCAGCAGCAAAGGGACAGCGATTCCCTACAATGAGCAGTTCTTC
TRBV7-2	TRBD2	.	TRBJ2-3	CASSLGGGGASTDTQYF	TGTGCCAGCAGCTTAGGGGGCGGGGGGGCCTCCACAGATACGCAGTATTTT
TRBV11-2	TRBD1	.	TRBJ2-7	CASSSLTPGQGSYEQYF	TGTGCCAGCAGCTCCCTTACTCCGGGACAGGGGTCGTACGAGCAGTACTTC
TRBV15	.	.	TRBJ1-2	CATSRDGLYGYTF	TGTGCCACCAGCAGAGACGGACTCTATGGCTACACCTTC
TRBV9	.	few	TRBJ1-5	CASSFRQASNQPQHF	TGTGCCAGCAGCTTTCGACAGGCGAGCAATCAGCCCCAGCATTTT
TRBV29-1	TRBD2	.	TRBJ2-1	CSVARAGGPYNEQFF	TGCAGCGTTGCCCGAGCGGGAGGCCCCTACAATGAGCAGTTCTTC
TRBV7-9	TRBD2	.	TRBJ2-1	CASSLALAGSSLDEQFF	TGTGCCAGCAGCTTAGCCTTAGCGGGGTCAAGTCTGGATGAGCAGTTCTTC
TRBV5-4	.	few	TRBJ2-5	CASSQPPGETQYF	TGTGCCAGCAGCCAACCCCCCGGGGAGACCCAGTACTTC
TRBV28	TRBD2	few	TRBJ2-5	CASSFSGREGETQYF	TGTGCCAGCAGTTTTTCCGGGAGGGAGGGGGAGACCCAGTACTTC
TRBV7-9	.	few	TRBJ1-1	CASSLYSGTHSGAFF	TGTGCCAGCAGCCTTTACTCCGGGACACACAGTGGGGCTTTCTTT
TRBV29-1	TRBD1	.	TRBJ2-3	CSAKGQGARDTQYF	TGCAGCGCCAAGGGACAGGGGGCTAGAGATACGCAGTATTTT
TRBV5-1	.	.	TRBJ1-2	CASSLALGSYGYTF	TGCGCCAGCAGCTTGGCCTTGGGGAGCTATGGCTACACCTTC
TRBV18	.	.	TRBJ2-3	CASSPQQGDYTDTQYF	TGTGCCAGCTCACCACAACAGGGTGATTACACAGATACGCAGTATTTT
TRBV7-2	.	few	TRBJ2-2	CASSPSGTGELFF	TGTGCCAGCAGCCCATCGGGGACCGGGGAGCTGTTTTTT
TRBV2	.	.	TRBJ1-2	CASSGSGGINYGYTF	TGTGCCAGCAGTGGATCTGGTGGCATAAACTATGGCTACACCTTC
TRBV19	TRBD1	.	TRBJ2-7	CASNVGTGVYEQYF	TGTGCCAGTAACGTCGGGACAGGGGTCTACGAGCAGTACTTC
TRBV25-1	.	.	TRBJ1-3	CASRDFGNTIYF	TGTGCCAGCAGGGACTTCGGAAACACCATATATTTT
TRBV5-4	TRBD2	few	TRBJ2-5	CASSGRTSGRQETQYF	TGTGCCAGCAGCGGACGGACTAGCGGGAGGCAAGAGACCCAGTACTTC
TRBV28	.	once	TRBJ2-1	CASTTGQDSLVIF	TGTGCCAGCACCACTGGGCAGGACTCACTCGTGATCTTC
TRBV7-9	.	.	TRBJ1-6	CASSLGGFSSPLHF	TGTGCCAGCAGCTTAGGAGGTTTTAGTTCACCCCTCCACTTT
TRBV2	.	.	TRBJ1-3	CASRDSSGNTIYF	TGTGCCAGCAGGGACAGCTCTGGAAACACCATATATTTT
TRBV11-2	.	.	TRBJ1-1	CASSLGAWAGFTEAFF	TGTGCCAGCAGCTTAGGAGCTTGGGCGGGGTTCACTGAAGCTTTCTTT